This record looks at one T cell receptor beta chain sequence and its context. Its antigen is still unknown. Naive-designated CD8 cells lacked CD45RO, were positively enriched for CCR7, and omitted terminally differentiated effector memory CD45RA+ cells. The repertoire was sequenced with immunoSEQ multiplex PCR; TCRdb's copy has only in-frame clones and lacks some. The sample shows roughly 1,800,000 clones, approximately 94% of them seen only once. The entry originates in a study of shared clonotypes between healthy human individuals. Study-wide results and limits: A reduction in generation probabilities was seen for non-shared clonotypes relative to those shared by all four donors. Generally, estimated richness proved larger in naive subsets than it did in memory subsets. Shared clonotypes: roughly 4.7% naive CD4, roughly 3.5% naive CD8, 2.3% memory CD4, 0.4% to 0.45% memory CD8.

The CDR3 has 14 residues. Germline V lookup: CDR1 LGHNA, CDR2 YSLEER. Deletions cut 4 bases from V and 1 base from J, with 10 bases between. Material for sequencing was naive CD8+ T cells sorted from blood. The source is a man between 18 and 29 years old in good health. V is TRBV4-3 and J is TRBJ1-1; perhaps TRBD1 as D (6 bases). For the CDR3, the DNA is TGCGCCAGCAGCCCACGACAGGAGAACACTGAAGCTTTCTTT. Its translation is CASSPRQENTEAFF.